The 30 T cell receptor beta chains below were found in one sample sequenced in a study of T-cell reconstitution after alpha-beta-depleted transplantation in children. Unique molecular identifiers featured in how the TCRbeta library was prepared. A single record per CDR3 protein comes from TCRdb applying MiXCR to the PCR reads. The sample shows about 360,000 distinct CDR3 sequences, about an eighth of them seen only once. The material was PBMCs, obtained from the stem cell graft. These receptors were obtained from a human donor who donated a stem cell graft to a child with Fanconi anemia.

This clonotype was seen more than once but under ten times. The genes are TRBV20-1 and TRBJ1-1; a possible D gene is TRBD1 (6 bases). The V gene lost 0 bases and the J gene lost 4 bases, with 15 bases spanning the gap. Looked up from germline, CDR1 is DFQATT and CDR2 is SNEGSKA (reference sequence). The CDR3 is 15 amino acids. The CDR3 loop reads CSARDYEGEVTEAFF. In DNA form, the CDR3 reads TGCAGTGCTAGAGATTATGAGGGGGAGGTCACTGAAGCTTTCTTT.

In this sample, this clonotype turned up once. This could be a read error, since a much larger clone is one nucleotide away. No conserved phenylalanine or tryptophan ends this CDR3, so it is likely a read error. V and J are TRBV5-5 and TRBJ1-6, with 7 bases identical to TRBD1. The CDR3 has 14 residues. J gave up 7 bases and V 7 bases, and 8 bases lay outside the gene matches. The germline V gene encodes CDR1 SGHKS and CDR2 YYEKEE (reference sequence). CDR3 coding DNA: TGTGCCAGCGGTCTGACAGGGCGGAATTCACCCCTCCACTGT. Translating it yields CASGLTGRNSPLHC.

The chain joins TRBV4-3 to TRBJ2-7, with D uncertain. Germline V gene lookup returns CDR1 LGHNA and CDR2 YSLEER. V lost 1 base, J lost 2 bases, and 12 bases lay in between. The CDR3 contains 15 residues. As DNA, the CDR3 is TGCGCCAGCAGCCAAGGGAAAGGTATCCCCTACGAGCAGTACTTC. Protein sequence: CASSQGKGIPYEQYF.

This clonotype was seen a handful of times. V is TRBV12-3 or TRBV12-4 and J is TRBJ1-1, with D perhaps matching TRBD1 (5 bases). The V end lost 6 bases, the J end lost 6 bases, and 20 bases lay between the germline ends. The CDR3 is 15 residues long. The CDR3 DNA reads TGTGCCAGCAGCCCCTTAGTATTTCAAGGGGCTGAAGCTTTCTTT. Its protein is CASSPLVFQGAEAFF.

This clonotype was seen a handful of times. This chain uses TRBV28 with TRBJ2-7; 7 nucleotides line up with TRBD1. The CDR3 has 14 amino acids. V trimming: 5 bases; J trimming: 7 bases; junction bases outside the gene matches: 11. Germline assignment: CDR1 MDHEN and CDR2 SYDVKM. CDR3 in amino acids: CASSLSGTVGEQYV. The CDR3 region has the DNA TGTGCCAGCAGTCTGTCCGGGACAGTCGGGGAGCAGTACGTC.

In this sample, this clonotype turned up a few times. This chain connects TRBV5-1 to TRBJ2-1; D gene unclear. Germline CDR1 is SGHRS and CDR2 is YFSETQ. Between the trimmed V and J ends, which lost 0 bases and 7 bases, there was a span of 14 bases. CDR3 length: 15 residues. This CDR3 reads CASSLEANSENEQFF. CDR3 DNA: TGCGCCAGCAGCTTGGAGGCGAACTCGGAAAATGAGCAGTTCTTC.

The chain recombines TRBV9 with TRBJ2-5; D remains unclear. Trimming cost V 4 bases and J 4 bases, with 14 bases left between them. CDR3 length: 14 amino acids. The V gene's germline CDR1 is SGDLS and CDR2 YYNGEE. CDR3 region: CASSSLGFGETQYF. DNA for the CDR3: TGTGCCAGCAGCTCGCTGGGTTTCGGAGAGACCCAGTACTTC. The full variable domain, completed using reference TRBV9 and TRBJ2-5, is DSGVTQTPKHLITATGQRVTLRCSPRSGDLSVYWYQQSLDQGLQFLIQYYNGEERAKGNILERFSAQQFPDLHSELNLSSLELGDSALYFCASSSLGFGETQYFGPGTRLLVL.

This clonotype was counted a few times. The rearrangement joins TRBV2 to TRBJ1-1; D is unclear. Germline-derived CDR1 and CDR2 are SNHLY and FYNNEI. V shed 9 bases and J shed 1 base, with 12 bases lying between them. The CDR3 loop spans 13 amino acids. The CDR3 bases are TGTGCCAGACGGACGGTGAGGAACACTGAAGCTTTCTTT. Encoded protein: CARRTVRNTEAFF. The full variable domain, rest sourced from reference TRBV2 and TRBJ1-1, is EPEVTQTPSHQVTQMGQEVILRCVPISNHLYFYWYRQILGQKVEFLVSFYNNEISEKSEIFDDQFSVERPDGSNFTLKIRSTKLEDSAMYFCARRTVRNTEAFFGQGTRLTVV.

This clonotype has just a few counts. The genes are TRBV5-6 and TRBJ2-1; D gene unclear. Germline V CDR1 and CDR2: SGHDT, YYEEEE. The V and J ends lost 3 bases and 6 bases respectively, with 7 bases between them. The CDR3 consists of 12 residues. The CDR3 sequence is CASSYVPNEQFF. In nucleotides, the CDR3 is TGTGCCAGCAGCTACGTTCCCAATGAGCAGTTCTTC.

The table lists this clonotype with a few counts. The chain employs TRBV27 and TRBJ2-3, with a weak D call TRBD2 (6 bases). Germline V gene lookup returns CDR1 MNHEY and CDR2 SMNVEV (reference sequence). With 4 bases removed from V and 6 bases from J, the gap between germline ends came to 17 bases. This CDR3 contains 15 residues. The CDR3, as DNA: TGTGCCAGCAGTTCTAGTAGCGGTGCTGAGGATACGCAGTATTTT. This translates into CASSSSSGAEDTQYF.

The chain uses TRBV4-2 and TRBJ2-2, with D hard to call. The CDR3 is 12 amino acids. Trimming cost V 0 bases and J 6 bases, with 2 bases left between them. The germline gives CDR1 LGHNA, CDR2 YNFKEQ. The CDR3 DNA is TGTGCCAGCAGCCAAGACTCCGGGGAGCTGTTTTTT. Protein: CASSQDSGELFF.

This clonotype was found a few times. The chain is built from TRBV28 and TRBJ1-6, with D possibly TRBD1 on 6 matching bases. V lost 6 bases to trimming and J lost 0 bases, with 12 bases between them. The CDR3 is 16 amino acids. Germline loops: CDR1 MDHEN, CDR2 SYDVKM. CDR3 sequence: CASRTGLSSYNSPLHF. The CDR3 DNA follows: TGTGCCAGCAGGACAGGCCTTAGCTCCTATAATTCACCCCTCCACTTT.

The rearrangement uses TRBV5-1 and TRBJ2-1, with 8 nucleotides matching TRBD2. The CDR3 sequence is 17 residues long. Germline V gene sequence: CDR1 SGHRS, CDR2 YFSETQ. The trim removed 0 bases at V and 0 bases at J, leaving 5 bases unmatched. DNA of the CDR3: TGCGCCAGCAGCTTGGCCCAGCGGGGGAGCTCCTACAATGAGCAGTTCTTC. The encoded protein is CASSLAQRGSSYNEQFF.

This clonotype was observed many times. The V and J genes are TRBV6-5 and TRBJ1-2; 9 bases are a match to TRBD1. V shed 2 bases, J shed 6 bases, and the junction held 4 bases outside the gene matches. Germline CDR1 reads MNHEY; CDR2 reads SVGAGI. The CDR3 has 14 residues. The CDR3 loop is CASSYLRTGDGYTF. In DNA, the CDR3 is TGTGCCAGCAGTTACCTCAGGACAGGGGATGGCTACACCTTC.

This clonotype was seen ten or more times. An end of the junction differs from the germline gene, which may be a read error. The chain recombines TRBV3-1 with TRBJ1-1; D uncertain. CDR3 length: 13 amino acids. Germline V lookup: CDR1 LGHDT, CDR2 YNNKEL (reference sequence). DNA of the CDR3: TGCGCCAGCAGCCAAGGTACGAACACTGAAGCTTTCTTT. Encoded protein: CASSQGTNTEAFF.

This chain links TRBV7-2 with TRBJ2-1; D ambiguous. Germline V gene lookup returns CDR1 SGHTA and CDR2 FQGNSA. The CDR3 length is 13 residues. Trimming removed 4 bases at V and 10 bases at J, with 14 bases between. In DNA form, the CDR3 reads TGTGCCAGCAGCTCCGTCCGGGCTGGAGAGCAGTTCTTC. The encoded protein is CASSSVRAGEQFF.

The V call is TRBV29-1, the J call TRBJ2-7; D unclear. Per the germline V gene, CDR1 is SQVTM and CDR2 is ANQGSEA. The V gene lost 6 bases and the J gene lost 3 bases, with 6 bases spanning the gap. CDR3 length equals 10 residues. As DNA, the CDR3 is TGCAGCGTCTTCGACTACGAGCAGTACTTC. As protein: CSVFDYEQYF.

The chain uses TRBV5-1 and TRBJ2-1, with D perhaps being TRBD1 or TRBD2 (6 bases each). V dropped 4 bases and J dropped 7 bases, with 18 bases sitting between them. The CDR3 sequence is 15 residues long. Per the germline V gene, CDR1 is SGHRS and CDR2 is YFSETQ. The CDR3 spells CASSPWGAWGNEQFF. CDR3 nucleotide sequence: TGCGCCAGCAGCCCTTGGGGGGCCTGGGGGAATGAGCAGTTCTTC.

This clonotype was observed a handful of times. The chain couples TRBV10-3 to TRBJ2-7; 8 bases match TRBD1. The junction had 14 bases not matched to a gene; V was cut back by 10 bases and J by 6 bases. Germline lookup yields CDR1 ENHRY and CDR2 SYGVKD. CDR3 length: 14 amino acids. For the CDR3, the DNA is TGTGCCACCAGAACGGACAGGGCAGGAATCGAGCAGTACGTC. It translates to CATRTDRAGIEQYV.

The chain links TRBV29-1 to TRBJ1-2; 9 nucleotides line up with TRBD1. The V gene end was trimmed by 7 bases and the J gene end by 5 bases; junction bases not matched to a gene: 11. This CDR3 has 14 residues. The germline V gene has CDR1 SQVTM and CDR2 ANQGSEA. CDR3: CSAGQGQGEYGYTF. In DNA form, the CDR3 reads TGCAGCGCTGGACAGGGGCAAGGGGAGTATGGCTACACCTTC.

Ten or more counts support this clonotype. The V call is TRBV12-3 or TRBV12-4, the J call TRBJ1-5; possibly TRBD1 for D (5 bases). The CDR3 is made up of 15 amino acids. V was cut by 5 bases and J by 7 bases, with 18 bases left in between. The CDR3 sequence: CASSPLGDGRQPQHF. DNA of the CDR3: TGTGCCAGCAGTCCGCTAGGGGACGGCCGGCAGCCCCAGCATTTT.

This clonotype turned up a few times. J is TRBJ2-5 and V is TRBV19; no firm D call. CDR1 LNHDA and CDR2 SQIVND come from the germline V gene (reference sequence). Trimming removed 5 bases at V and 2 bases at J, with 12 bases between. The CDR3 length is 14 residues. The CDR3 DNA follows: TGTGCCAGTAGTGCACGGACGAGTCAAGAGACCCAGTACTTC. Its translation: CASSARTSQETQYF.

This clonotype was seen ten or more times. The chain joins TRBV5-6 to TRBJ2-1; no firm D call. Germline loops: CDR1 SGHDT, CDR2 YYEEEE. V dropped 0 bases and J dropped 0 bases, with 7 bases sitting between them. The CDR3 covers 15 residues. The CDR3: CASSLGPSSYNEQFF. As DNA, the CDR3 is TGTGCCAGCAGCTTGGGACCGAGCTCCTACAATGAGCAGTTCTTC.

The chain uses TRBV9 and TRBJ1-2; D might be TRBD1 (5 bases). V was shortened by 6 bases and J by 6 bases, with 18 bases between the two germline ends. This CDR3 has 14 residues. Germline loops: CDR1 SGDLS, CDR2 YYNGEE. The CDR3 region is CASTRGGGIDGYTF. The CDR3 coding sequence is TGTGCCAGCACCCGTGGGGGGGGAATAGATGGCTACACCTTC.

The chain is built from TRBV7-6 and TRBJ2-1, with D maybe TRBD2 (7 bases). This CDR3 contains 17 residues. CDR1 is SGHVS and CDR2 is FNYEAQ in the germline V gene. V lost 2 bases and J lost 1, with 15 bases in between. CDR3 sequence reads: CASSLRGRGASYNEQFF. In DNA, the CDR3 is TGTGCCAGCAGCTTACGAGGACGGGGGGCATCCTACAATGAGCAGTTCTTC.

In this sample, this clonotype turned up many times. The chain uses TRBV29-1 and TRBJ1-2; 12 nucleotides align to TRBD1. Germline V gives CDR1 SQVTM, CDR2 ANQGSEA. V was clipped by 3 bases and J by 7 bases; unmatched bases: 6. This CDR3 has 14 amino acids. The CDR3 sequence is CSVDRDRGLGGYTF. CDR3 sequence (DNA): TGCAGCGTTGACCGGGACAGGGGGCTAGGTGGCTACACCTTC.

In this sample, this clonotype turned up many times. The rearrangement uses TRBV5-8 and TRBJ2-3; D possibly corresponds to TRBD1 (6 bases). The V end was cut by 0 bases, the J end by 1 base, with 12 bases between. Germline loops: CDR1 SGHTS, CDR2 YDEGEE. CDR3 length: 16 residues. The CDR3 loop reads CASSLDRRGGTDTQYF. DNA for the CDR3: TGTGCCAGCAGCTTGGATCGCAGGGGAGGCACAGATACGCAGTATTTT.

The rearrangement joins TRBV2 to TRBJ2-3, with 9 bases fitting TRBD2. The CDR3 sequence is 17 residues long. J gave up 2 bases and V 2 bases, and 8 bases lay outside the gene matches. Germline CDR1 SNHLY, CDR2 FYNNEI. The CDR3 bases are TGTGCCAGCAGTGAATCCCCTAGCGGGGCGCACACAGATACGCAGTATTTT. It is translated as CASSESPSGAHTDTQYF.

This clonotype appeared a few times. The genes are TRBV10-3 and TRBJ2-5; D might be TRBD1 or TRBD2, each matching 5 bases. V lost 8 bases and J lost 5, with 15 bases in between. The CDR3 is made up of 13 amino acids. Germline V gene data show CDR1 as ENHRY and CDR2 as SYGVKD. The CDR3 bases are TGTGCCATCCAATCCGAGGGGCGGGAGACCCAGTACTTC. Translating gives CAIQSEGRETQYF.

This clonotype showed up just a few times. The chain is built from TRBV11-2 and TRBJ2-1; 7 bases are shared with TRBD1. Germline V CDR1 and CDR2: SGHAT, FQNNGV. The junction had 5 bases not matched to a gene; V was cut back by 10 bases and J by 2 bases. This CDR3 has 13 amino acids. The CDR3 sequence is CATGTVTYNEQFF. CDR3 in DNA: TGTGCCACCGGGACAGTAACCTACAATGAGCAGTTCTTC.